This TCR beta chain was captured in a study of PD-L1 blockade in urothelial cancer. Across the whole study: Patients commenced intravenous atezolizumab, 1,200 mg every 3 weeks, in 2014. A median blood sample held approximately 150,000 T cells and approximately 84,000 unique TCRs. Whole-study findings and limits: A pretreatment blood TCR clonality that fell below the median predicted better progression-free and overall survival.

V dropped 9 bases and J dropped 4 bases, with 9 bases sitting between them. This CDR3 comprises 11 residues. Germline-derived CDR1 and CDR2 are MDHEN and SYDVKM. As to time point: peripheral blood 6 weeks after treatment start. Urothelial carcinoma affected the patients, and it was locally advanced or metastatic. Remarks on this clone: Its matching antigen is unknown.

Repertoires were generated with immunoSEQ multiplex PCR, while TCRdb's copy carries only in-frame clones and drops some. The table includes some 120,000 clones, 75% to 90% detected once. The chain couples TRBV28 to TRBJ1-1; tentatively, D is TRBD1 (6 bases). The input for sequencing was PBMCs, taken around atezolizumab (anti-PD-L1) treatment. This sequence originates from a man in his 60s with urothelial cancer. The DNA for the CDR3 is TGTGCCAGTAAACAGGGCACTGAAGCTTTCTTT. Translating it yields CASKQGTEAFF.